The clone carrying this T cell receptor beta chain was recorded a few times. The antigen is unknown. This sample is drawn from a study of cytomegalovirus exposure and HLA in healthy donors. Study-wide context: Most donors, around 81% of a few hundred genotyped, fell in the Caucasian-associated ancestry cluster.

Study-level results: According to a later analysis, most TCR beta chains associated with CMV appeared HLA-restricted. The study recorded over 150 TCR beta chains that were cytomegalovirus-associated.

Germline CDR1 MGHRA, CDR2 YSYEKL. Losses at the gene ends were 1 base for V and 4 bases for J; bases not matched to a gene: 2. CDR3 length: 15 residues. PCR primers comprised 60 Vbeta and 13 Jbeta primers. The table came from immunoSEQ multiplex PCR; TCRdb's copy has only in-frame clones and leaves some out. The sample lists about 150,000 clones, roughly 80% occurring once. V gene TRBV4-1 combines with J gene TRBJ2-1, with 9 bases matching TRBD2. The sequence came from a male donor in good health and CMV-seronegative. The source material was PBMCs. DNA for the CDR3: TGCGCCAGCAGCCAAGGGACTAGCGAGTACAATGAGCAGTTCTTC. It codes for CASSQGTSEYNEQFF.